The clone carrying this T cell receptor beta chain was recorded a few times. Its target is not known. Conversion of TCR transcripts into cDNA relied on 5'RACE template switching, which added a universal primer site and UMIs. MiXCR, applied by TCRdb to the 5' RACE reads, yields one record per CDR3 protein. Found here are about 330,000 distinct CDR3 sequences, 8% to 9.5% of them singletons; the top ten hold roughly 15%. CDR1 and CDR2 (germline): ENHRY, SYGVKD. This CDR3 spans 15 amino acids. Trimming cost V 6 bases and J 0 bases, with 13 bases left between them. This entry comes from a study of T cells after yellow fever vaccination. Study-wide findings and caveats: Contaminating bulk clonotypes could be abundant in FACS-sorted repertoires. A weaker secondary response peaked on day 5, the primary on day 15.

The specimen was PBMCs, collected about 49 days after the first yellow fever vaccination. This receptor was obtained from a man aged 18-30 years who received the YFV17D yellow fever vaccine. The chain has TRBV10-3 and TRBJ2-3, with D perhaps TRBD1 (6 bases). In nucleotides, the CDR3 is TGTGCCATCAGGCCACAGGGAATTAGCACAGATACGCAGTATTTT. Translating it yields CAIRPQGISTDTQYF.